This T cell receptor beta chain was captured in a study of blood T cell repertoires in COVID-19. Study summary: Spain, Italy and the United States supplied samples that represented acute and convalescent COVID-19. PBMCs, B-cell-depleted T cells, or T cells provided the cDNA or gDNA that made up the material.

Trimming stripped 0 bases from V and 1 base from J, with 9 bases between. This CDR3 has 15 residues. Germline V CDR1 and CDR2: SGHVS, FNYEAQ. Authors' methods: Estimation of nucleated cell counts relied on the amplification of reference gene primers. Measured with immunoSEQ multiplex PCR; TCRdb has only the in-frame clones, and not every one. Clone size and V and J calls were adopted from that table, with D and trimming inferred from the DNA. The table records approximately 220,000 clones, approximately 85% of them present only once. The sequenced sample was peripheral blood. The chain employs TRBV7-6 and TRBJ2-5; possibly TRBD1 for D (5 bases). The receptor comes from a man aged 45-60 years who had recovered from COVID-19. CDR3 nucleotides: TGTGCCAGCAGCTTAGCCAGGGTGCCCCAAGAGACCCAGTACTTC. Its protein product is CASSLARVPQETQYF.